The T cell receptor (beta chain) under discussion was sequenced for a study of CD8 T cells in Susac syndrome. The germline CDR1 and CDR2 sequences are DFQATT and SNEGSKA (reference sequence). The CDR3 contains 18 residues. The J segment lost 1 base and the V segment lost 5 bases, leaving 14 bases of the junction unmatched. Reverse transcription of roughly 0.5 to 1 ug RNA was carried out with random hexamers. From the immunoSEQ multiplex PCR reads, TCRdb called clonotypes with MiXCR, one entry per CDR3 protein. This sample has some 160,000 distinct CDR3 sequences, with around 95% found just once. The source of this sequence is a human donor with Susac syndrome. The chain joins TRBV20-1 to TRBJ2-3; TRBD2 matches 11 bases. Material for sequencing was CD4+ T cells from PBMCs. CDR3 loop: CSAPSNSGRAKGTDTQYF. For the CDR3, the DNA is TGCAGTGCTCCGAGCAATAGCGGGAGGGCCAAGGGCACAGATACGCAGTATTTT.